The present entry profiles one TCR beta chain with its context. The sample comes from a study of Ad26.COV2.S vaccination and SARS-CoV-2 variants. Documented treatment: 19 received Ad26.COV2.S at low or high dose, single or two shots; roughly five received placebo; per-sample allocation not given. Day 63 after the first vaccine or placebo injection was the time point for sampling. Clones were read by immunoSEQ multiplex PCR, and TCRdb kept only the in-frame ones, dropping some. The sample records under 600,000 clones, 80% to 90% being singletons. This CDR3 has 16 amino acids. Between the trimmed V and J ends, which lost 5 bases and 9 bases, there was a span of 25 bases. Germline CDR1 and CDR2: SGDLS and YYNGEE.

The receptor was isolated from a person aged 18-60 years who received the Ad26.COV2.S COVID-19 vaccine or a placebo. Specimen: peripheral blood, collected in a trial of Ad26.COV2.S vaccine versus placebo. The chain carries TRBV9 and TRBJ2-3, with D perhaps TRBD2 (6 bases). This chain's CDR3 is CASSFGTAQMGRTQYF. The CDR3 DNA is TGTGCCAGCAGTTTTGGGACGGCTCAGATGGGGAGGACGCAGTATTTT. Variable domain in full (rest from reference TRBV9 and TRBJ2-3): DSGVTQTPKHLITATGQRVTLRCSPRSGDLSVYWYQQSLDQGLQFLIQYYNGEERAKGNILERFSAQQFPDLHSELNLSSLELGDSALYFCASSFGTAQMGRTQYFGPGTRLTVL.